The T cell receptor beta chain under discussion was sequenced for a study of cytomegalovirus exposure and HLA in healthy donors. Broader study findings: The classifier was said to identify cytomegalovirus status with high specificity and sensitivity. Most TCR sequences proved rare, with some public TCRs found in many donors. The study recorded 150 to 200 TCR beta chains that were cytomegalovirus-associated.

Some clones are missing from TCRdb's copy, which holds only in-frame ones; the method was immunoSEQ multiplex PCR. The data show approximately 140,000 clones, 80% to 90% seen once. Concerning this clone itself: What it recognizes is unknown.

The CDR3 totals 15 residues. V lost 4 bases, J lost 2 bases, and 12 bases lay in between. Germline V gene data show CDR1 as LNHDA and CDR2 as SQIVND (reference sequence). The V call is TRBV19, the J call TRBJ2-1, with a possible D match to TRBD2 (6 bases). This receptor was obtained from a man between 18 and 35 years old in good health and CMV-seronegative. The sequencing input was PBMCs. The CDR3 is CASSTAGTTYNEQFF. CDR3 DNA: TGTGCCAGTAGTACGGCGGGAACTACCTACAATGAGCAGTTCTTC.